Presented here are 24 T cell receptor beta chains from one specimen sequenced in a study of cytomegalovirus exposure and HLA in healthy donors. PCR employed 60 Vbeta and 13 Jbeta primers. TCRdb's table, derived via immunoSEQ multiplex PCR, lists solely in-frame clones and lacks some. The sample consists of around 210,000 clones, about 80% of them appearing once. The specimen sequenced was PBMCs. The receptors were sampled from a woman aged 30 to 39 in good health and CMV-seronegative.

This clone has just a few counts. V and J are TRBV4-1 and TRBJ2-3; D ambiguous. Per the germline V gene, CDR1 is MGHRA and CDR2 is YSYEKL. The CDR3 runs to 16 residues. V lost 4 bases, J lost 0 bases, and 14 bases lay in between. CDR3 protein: CASSPAWSTSTDTQYF. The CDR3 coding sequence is TGCGCCAGCAGCCCAGCTTGGAGTACTAGCACAGATACGCAGTATTTT.

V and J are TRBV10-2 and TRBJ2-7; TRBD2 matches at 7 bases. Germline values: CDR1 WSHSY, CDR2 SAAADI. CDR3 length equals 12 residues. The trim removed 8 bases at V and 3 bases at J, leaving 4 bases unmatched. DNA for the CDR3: TGCGCCAGCCTTGGGAGGGGCTACGAGCAGTACTTC. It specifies CASLGRGYEQYF.

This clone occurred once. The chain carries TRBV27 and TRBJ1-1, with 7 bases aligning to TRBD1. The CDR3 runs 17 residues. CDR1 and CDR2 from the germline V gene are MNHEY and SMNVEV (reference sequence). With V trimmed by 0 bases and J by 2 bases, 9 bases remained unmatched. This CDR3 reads CASSLSRGQKKNTEAFF. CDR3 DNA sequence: TGTGCCAGCAGTTTATCCCGGGGACAGAAAAAAAACACTGAAGCTTTCTTT.

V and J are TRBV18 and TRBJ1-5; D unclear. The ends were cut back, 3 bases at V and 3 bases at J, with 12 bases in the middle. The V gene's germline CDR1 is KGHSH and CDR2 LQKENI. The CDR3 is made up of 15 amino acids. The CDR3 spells CASSPGGQNNQPQHF. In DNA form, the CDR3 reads TGTGCCAGCTCACCGGGCGGGCAGAACAATCAGCCCCAGCATTTT.

This CDR3 reads CASAGTRGNEQFF. The CDR3 nucleotides read TGTGCCAGCGCCGGCACTCGGGGGAATGAGCAGTTCTTC. The V and J genes are TRBV6-5 and TRBJ2-1; D perhaps matches TRBD2 (6 bases). Trimming removed 8 bases from V and 7 bases from J, with 15 bases in between. Germline CDR1 MNHEY, CDR2 SVGAGI. The CDR3 totals 13 residues.

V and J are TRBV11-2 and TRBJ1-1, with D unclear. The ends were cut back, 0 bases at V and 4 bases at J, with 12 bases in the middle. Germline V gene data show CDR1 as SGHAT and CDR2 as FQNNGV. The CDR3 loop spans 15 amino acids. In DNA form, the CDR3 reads TGTGCCAGCAGCTTAGACGTAGTTCTCGGCACTGAAGCTTTCTTT. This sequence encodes CASSLDVVLGTEAFF.

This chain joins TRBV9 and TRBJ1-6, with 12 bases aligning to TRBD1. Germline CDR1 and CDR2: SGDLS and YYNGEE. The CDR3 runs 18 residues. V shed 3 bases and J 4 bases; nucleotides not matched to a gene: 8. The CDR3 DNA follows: TGTGCCAGCAGCGCCGAGGGGGGACAGGGGGCTTATAATTCACCCCTCCACTTT. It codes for CASSAEGGQGAYNSPLHF.

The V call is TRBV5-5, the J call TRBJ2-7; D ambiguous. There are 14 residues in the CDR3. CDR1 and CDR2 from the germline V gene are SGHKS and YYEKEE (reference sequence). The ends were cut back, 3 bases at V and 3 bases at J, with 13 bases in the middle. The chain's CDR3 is CASSYASHSYEQYF. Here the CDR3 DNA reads TGTGCCAGCAGCTATGCAAGCCACAGCTACGAGCAGTACTTC.

CDR3 sequence: CASLGQGNTEAFF. CDR3 nucleotide sequence: TGTGCCAGCCTCGGACAGGGGAACACTGAAGCTTTCTTT. V is TRBV19 and J is TRBJ1-1; TRBD1 agrees at 8 bases. In germline, CDR1 is LNHDA, CDR2 SQIVND (reference sequence). The CDR3 is 13 amino acids. The V segment lost 9 bases and the J segment 1 base; nucleotides outside the gene matches: 4. Full variable domain (remainder filled in from reference TRBV19 and TRBJ1-1): DGGITQSPKYLFRKEGQNVTLSCEQNLNHDAMYWYRQDPGQGLRLIYYSQIVNDFQKGDIAEGYSVSREKKESFPLTVTSAQKNPTAFYLCASLGQGNTEAFFGQGTRLTVV.

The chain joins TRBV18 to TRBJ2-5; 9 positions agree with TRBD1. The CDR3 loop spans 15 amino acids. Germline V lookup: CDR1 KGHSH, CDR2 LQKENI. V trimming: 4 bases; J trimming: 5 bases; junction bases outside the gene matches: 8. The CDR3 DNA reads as TGTGCCAGCTCACGATTACAGGGGGCTGCGGAGACCCAGTACTTC. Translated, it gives CASSRLQGAAETQYF.

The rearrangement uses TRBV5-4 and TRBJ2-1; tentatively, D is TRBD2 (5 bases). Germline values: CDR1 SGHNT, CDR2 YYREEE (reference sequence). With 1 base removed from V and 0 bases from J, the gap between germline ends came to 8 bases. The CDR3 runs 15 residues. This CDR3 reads CASSLRRSSYNEQFF. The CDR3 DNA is TGTGCCAGCAGCTTGCGGAGGAGCTCCTACAATGAGCAGTTCTTC.

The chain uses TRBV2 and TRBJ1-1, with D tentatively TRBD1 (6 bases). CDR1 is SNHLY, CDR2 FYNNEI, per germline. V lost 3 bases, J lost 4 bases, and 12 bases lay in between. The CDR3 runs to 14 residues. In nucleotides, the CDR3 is TGTGCCAGCAGTGAGGGGGCGCGGGTCACTGAAGCTTTCTTT. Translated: CASSEGARVTEAFF.

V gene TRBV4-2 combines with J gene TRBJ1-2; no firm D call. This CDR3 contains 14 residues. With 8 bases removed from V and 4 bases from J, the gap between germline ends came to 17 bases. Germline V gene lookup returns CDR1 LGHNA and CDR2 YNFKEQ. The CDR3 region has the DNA TGTGCCAGCTCCTCGGGGAGGGTAAGCTATGGCTACACCTTC. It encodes CASSSGRVSYGYTF.

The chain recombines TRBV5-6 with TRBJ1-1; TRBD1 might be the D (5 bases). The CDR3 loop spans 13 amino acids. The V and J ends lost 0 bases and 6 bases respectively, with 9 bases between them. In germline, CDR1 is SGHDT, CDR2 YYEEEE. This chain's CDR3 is CASSLGGGAEAFF. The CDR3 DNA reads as TGTGCCAGCAGCTTGGGGGGAGGGGCTGAAGCTTTCTTT.

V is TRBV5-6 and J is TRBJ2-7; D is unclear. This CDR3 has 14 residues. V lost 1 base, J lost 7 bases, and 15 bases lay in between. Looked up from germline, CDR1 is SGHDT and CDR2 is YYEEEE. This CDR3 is CASSLMLFLGEQYF. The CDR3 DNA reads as TGTGCCAGCAGCTTGATGTTATTTCTAGGTGAGCAGTACTTC.

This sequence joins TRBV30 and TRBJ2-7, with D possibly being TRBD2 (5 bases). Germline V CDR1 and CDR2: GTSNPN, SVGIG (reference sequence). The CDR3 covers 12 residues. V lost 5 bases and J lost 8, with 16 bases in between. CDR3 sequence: CAWRGRVGKQYF. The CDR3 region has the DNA TGTGCCTGGCGGGGTCGGGTGGGCAAGCAGTACTTC.

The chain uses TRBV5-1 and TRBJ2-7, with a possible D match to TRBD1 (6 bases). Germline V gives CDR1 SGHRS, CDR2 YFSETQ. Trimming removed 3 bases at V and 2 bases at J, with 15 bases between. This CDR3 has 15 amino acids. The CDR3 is CASSSILRGPYEQYF. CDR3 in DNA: TGCGCCAGCAGCTCCATACTCAGGGGCCCCTACGAGCAGTACTTC.

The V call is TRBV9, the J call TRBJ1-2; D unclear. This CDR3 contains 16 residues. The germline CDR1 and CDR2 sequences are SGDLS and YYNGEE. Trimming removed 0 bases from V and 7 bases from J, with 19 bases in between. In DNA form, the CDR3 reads TGTGCCAGCAGCGTAGGGTACGGGAGCCTCCTTGGTGGCTACACCTTC. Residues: CASSVGYGSLLGGYTF.

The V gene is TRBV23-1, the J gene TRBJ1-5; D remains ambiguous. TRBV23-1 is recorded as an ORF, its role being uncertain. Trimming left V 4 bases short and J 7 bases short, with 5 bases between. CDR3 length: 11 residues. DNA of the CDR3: TGCGCCAGCAGTCTTGGCCAGCCCCAGCATTTT. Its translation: CASSLGQPQHF.

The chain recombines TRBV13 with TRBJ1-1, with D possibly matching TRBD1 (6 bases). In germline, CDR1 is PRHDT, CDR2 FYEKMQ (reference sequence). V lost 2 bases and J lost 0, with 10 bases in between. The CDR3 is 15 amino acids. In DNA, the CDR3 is TGTGCCAGCAGCTTAACCGGGGGGCTGAACACTGAAGCTTTCTTT. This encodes CASSLTGGLNTEAFF.

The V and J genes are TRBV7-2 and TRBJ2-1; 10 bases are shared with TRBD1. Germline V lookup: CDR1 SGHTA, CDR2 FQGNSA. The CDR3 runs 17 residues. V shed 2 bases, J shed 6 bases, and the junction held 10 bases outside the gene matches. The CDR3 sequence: CASSLWGGTGDSNEQFF. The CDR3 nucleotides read TGTGCCAGCAGCTTATGGGGGGGGACAGGGGACTCCAATGAGCAGTTCTTC.

This chain's CDR3 is CASSLSRIQPQHF. The CDR3 DNA is TGTGCCAGCAGTTTGAGCAGGATCCAGCCCCAGCATTTT. The chain has TRBV27 and TRBJ1-5; D is ambiguous. Trimming removed 3 bases at V and 7 bases at J, with 10 bases between. Looked up from germline, CDR1 is MNHEY and CDR2 is SMNVEV (reference sequence). The CDR3 loop spans 13 amino acids.

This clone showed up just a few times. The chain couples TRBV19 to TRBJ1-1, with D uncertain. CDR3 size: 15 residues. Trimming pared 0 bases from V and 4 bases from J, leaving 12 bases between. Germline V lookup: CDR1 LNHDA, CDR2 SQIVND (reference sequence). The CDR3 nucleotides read TGTGCCAGTAGTATAGAATTGTTTCGCGGCACTGAAGCTTTCTTT. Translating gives CASSIELFRGTEAFF.

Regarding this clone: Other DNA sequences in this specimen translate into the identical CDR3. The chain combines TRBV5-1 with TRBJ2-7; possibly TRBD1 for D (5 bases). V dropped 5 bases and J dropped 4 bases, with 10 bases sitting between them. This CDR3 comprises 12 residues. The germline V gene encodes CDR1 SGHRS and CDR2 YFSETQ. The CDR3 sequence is CASSSQGYEQYF. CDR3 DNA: TGCGCCAGCAGTTCCCAGGGATACGAGCAGTACTTC.